One sample yielded the 20 T cell receptor beta chains listed below, sequenced in a study of T cells after yellow fever vaccination. TCRdb itself ran the 5' RACE reads through MiXCR, one entry per CDR3 protein. This table has some 220,000 distinct CDR3 sequences, under 3.5% appearing once. Sample: CD4+ T cells sorted from PBMCs, taken 10 days after the yellow fever booster vaccination. Receptor source: a man aged 18 to 35 who received the YFV17D yellow fever vaccine.

V gene TRBV5-1 combines with J gene TRBJ1-4; 8 nucleotides align to TRBD1. V lost 4 bases and J lost 5; bases outside the gene matches: 7. Germline V gene data show CDR1 as SGHRS and CDR2 as YFSETQ. The CDR3 is made up of 15 amino acids. Here the CDR3 reads CASSEWDRLNEKLFF. CDR3 coding DNA: TGCGCCAGCAGCGAATGGGACAGGCTAAATGAAAAACTGTTTTTT.

This clonotype was seen at least ten times. The chain joins TRBV7-8 to TRBJ2-1; 9 nucleotides agree with TRBD2. The CDR3 is 16 amino acids. V shed 2 bases, J shed 12 bases, and the junction held 14 bases outside the gene matches. The germline V gene encodes CDR1 SGHVS and CDR2 FQNEAQ. CDR3 amino acids: CASSLRGSGGNPRQFF. Written as DNA, the CDR3 is TGTGCCAGCAGCTTACGGGGTAGCGGGGGAAATCCGAGGCAGTTCTTC.

In its sample, this clonotype was seen many times. The V gene is TRBV6-4, the J gene TRBJ1-2; D is perhaps TRBD1 (5 bases). V dropped 4 bases and J dropped 4 bases, with 10 bases sitting between them. Germline V gene sequence: CDR1 MRHNA, CDR2 SNTAGT. The length of the CDR3 is 13 residues. In DNA form, the CDR3 reads TGTGCCAGCAGTGCGGGACCGAGCTATGGCTACACCTTC. As protein: CASSAGPSYGYTF.

This clonotype was recorded at least ten times. The J gene is TRBJ1-5, the V gene TRBV18, with D perhaps TRBD1 (6 bases). Per germline, CDR1 KGHSH and CDR2 LQKENI. V was cut by 3 bases and J by 6 bases, with 12 bases left in between. This CDR3 has 14 residues. This CDR3 is CASSPEQGGQPQHF. CDR3 DNA sequence: TGTGCCAGCTCACCGGAACAGGGAGGTCAGCCCCAGCATTTT.

This clonotype was seen a handful of times. CDR3 in amino acids: CASSFRQGWETQYF. The CDR3 DNA is TGTGCCAGCAGTTTCCGACAGGGCTGGGAGACCCAGTACTTC. V usage is TRBV27 and J usage is TRBJ2-5, with 7 positions matching TRBD1. The CDR3 is 14 amino acids. Germline V gives CDR1 MNHEY, CDR2 SMNVEV (reference sequence). Trimming took 3 bases from V and 5 from J; bases not matched to a gene: 6.

The V gene is TRBV20-1, the J gene TRBJ1-3, with a possible D match to TRBD1 (5 bases). This CDR3 is built from 14 residues. Trimming removed 2 bases from V and 2 bases from J, with 10 bases in between. CDR1 is DFQATT and CDR2 is SNEGSKA in the germline V gene (reference sequence). The CDR3 protein is CSARPGGAGNTIYF. The CDR3 bases are TGCAGTGCTAGACCTGGAGGGGCTGGAAACACCATATATTTT.

In DNA form, the CDR3 reads TGTGCCAGCAGCTTAGTTACGCGGGGGGGCGGCGACACCGGGGAGCTGTTTTTT. Translation gives CASSLVTRGGGDTGELFF. The chain is built from TRBV7-2 and TRBJ2-2, with 9 nucleotides matching TRBD2. V lost 1 base and J lost 3; bases outside the gene matches: 9. The germline gives CDR1 SGHTA, CDR2 FQGNSA. The CDR3 extends over 18 amino acids.

This clonotype came up once. A read error may explain this, as a much larger clone is one base away. The J gene is TRBJ2-3, the V gene TRBV7-2, with unresolved D. The CDR3 length is 12 residues. Germline lookup yields CDR1 SGHTA and CDR2 FQGNSA. The CDR3, as DNA: TGTGCCAGCAGCTTCTTTACAGTTACGCAGTATTTT. It encodes CASSFFTVTQYF.

This clonotype was recorded a few times. This sequence joins TRBV6-1 and TRBJ1-1; no clear D. Germline lookup yields CDR1 MNHNS and CDR2 SASEGT. The CDR3 extends over 14 amino acids. V lost 2 bases, J lost 0 bases, and 7 bases lay in between. Here the CDR3 reads CASSESGLNTEAFF. The DNA of the CDR3 is TGTGCCAGCAGTGAATCGGGTTTGAACACTGAAGCTTTCTTT.

The sample holds many counts of this clonotype. The chain has TRBV7-2 and TRBJ2-3; D might be TRBD1 or TRBD2, each matching 7 bases. Between the trimmed V and J ends, which lost 8 bases and 4 bases, there was a span of 16 bases. This CDR3 region has 14 residues. Per germline, CDR1 SGHTA and CDR2 FQGNSA. The CDR3 loop reads CASFGGGGSDTQYF. The DNA of the CDR3 is TGTGCCAGCTTTGGGGGAGGGGGCTCAGATACGCAGTATTTT.

At least ten counts were recorded for this clonotype. One junction end disagrees with the germline gene, perhaps due to a read error. The chain has TRBV18 and TRBJ2-3, with 8 bases that match TRBD2. The CDR3 runs 15 residues. Germline-derived CDR1 and CDR2 are KGHSH and LQKENI. CDR3 in amino acids: CASSPLAASTDTQYF. The CDR3 DNA reads as TGTGCCAGCTCTCCACTAGCGGCTAGCACAGATACGCAGTATTTT.

Regarding this clonotype: A much larger clone differs by one base, so this may be a read error. The genes are TRBV21-1 and TRBJ2-3; TRBD1, as called in the table, went unchecked against the DNA. TRBV21-1 is noted as a pseudogene. The CDR3 is 15 residues long. In DNA, the CDR3 is TGTGCCAGCAGCGGACAGGGTGGTGGCACAGATACGCAGTATTTT. Translated, it gives CASSGQGGGTDTQYF.

This clonotype has more than one count but fewer than ten. The genes are TRBV10-3 and TRBJ1-5, with D maybe TRBD1 (6 bases). Trimming shortened V by 6 bases and J by 2 bases, and 11 bases separated the two germline ends. In germline, CDR1 is ENHRY, CDR2 SYGVKD. This CDR3 has 14 residues. The CDR3 protein is CAISIEGGNQPQHF. The CDR3 DNA follows: TGTGCCATCAGCATAGAGGGGGGCAATCAGCCCCAGCATTTT.

This clonotype was picked up many times. This chain connects TRBV5-1 to TRBJ2-7; TRBD1 agrees at 7 bases. The CDR3 runs to 14 residues. V gave up 2 bases and J gave up 3 bases; unmatched junction bases: 5. The germline V gene has CDR1 SGHRS and CDR2 YFSETQ. In DNA form, the CDR3 reads TGCGCCAGCAGCTTCGCGCCAGGGGGCTACGAGCAGTACTTC. It yields the protein CASSFAPGGYEQYF. The full variable domain, with the rest looked up from reference TRBV5-1 and TRBJ2-7, is KAGVTQTPRYLIKTRGQQVTLSCSPISGHRSVSWYQQTPGQGLQFLFEYFSETQRNKGNFPGRFSGRQFSNSRSEMNVSTLELGDSALYLCASSFAPGGYEQYFGPGTRLTVT.

This clonotype showed up many times. V and J are TRBV6-5 and TRBJ1-6, with TRBD1 matching over 7 bases. Germline CDR1 is MNHEY and CDR2 is SVGAGI. J lost 8 bases, V lost 3 bases, and 4 bases had no gene match. CDR3 length equals 14 residues. CDR3 DNA sequence: TGTGCCAGCAGTTATTCCAGGGGGGATTCACCCCTCCACTTT. Its translation: CASSYSRGDSPLHF.

There are a few counts of this clonotype. V is TRBV7-2 and J is TRBJ1-4; D gene uncertain. This CDR3 region has 12 residues. CDR1 and CDR2 from the germline V gene are SGHTA and FQGNSA. The germline V and J ends were trimmed by 5 bases and 3 bases, with 4 bases remaining between them. The CDR3 DNA sequence: TGTGCCAGCAGCCACGCTAATGAAAAACTGTTTTTT. Residues: CASSHANEKLFF. Filled out from reference TRBV7-2 and TRBJ1-4, the complete variable domain reads GAGVSQSPSNKVTEKGKDVELRCDPISGHTALYWYRQSLGQGLEFLIYFQGNSAPDKSGLPSDRFSAERTGGSVSTLTIQRTQQEDSAVYLCASSHANEKLFFGSGTQLSVL.

This clonotype occurred many times. This chain joins TRBV2 and TRBJ1-4; tentative D call: TRBD1 (5 bases). Germline V gene sequence: CDR1 SNHLY, CDR2 FYNNEI. With 1 base removed from V and 7 bases from J, the gap between germline ends came to 10 bases. This CDR3 spans 14 amino acids. DNA of the CDR3: TGTGCCAGCAGTGAAGGGGGGGACGCTGAAAAACTGTTTTTT. It specifies CASSEGGDAEKLFF.

This clonotype was counted ten times or more. V usage is TRBV10-3 and J usage is TRBJ2-6; D gene ambiguous. Trimming stripped 5 bases from V and 2 bases from J, with 10 bases between. The CDR3 sequence is 15 residues long. Per germline, CDR1 ENHRY and CDR2 SYGVKD. This CDR3 reads CAISISGAGANVLTF. The CDR3 DNA is TGTGCCATCAGTATATCGGGCGCTGGGGCCAACGTCCTGACTTTC.

This clonotype was seen more than once but under ten times. The chain links TRBV6-6 to TRBJ1-1, with a tentative D call TRBD1 (5 bases). The CDR3 sequence is 14 residues long. Trimming removed 10 bases from V and 1 base from J, with 16 bases in between. Germline-derived CDR1 and CDR2 are MNHNY and SVGAGI (reference sequence). The CDR3 DNA reads as TGTGCCACCTCGTTTAACGGACAGAACACTGAAGCTTTCTTT. This encodes CATSFNGQNTEAFF.

This clonotype was observed a few times. This sequence joins TRBV7-7 and TRBJ2-5, with TRBD1 matching 9 bases. Trimming took 4 bases from V and 4 from J; bases not matched to a gene: 1. The CDR3 sequence is 13 residues long. Germline loops: CDR1 SSHAT, CDR2 FNYEAQ (reference sequence). CDR3 DNA sequence: TGTGCCAGCAGCTGGACAGGGGCAGAGACCCAGTACTTC. This sequence encodes CASSWTGAETQYF.